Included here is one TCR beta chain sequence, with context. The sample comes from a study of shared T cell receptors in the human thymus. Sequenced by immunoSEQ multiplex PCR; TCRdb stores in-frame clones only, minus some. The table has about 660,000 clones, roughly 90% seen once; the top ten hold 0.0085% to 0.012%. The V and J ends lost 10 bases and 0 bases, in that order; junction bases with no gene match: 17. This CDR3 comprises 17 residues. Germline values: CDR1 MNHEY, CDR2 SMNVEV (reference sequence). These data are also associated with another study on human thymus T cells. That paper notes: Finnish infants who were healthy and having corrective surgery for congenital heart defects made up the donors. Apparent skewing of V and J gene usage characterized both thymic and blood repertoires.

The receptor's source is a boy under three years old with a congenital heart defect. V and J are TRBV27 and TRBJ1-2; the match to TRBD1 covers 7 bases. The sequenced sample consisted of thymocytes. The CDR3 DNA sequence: TGTGCCACGCGAAACCGGGACAGTTGGGTTCCTAACTATGGCTACACCTTC. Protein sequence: CATRNRDSWVPNYGYTF.